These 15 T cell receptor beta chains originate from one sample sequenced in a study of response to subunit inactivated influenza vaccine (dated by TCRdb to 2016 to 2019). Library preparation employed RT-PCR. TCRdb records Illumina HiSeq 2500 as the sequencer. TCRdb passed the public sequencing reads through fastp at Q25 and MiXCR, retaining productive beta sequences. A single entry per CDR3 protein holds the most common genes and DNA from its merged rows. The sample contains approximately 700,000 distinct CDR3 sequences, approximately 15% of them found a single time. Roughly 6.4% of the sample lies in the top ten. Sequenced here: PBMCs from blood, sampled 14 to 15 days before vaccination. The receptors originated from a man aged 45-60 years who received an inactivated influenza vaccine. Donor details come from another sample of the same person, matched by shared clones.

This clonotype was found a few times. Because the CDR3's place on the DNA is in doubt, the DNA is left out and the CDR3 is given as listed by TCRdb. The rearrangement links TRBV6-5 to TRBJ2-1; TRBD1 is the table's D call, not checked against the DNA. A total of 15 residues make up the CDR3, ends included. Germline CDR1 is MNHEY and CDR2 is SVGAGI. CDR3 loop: CASSTSGGPGNEQFF.

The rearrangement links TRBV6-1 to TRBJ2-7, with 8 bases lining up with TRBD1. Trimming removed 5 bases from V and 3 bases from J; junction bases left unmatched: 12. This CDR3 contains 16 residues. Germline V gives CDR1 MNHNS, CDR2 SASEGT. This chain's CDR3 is CASSPPGQAAYYEQYF. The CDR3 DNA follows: TGTGCCAGCAGTCCGCCGGGACAGGCCGCCTACTACGAGCAGTACTTC.

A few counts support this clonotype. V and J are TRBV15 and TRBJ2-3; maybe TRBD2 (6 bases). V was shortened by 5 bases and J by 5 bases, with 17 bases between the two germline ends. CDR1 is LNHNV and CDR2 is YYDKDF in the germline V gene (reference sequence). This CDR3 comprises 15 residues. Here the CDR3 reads CATSGGVLVGDTQYF. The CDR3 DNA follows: TGTGCCACCAGCGGCGGGGTCCTAGTTGGAGATACGCAGTATTTT.

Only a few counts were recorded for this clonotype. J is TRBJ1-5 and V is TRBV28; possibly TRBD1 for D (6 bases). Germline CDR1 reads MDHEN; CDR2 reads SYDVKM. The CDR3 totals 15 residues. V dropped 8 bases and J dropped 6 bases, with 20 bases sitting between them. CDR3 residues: CASGVERGAIQPQHF. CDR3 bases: TGTGCCAGCGGGGTCGAAAGGGGGGCAATTCAGCCCCAGCATTTT.

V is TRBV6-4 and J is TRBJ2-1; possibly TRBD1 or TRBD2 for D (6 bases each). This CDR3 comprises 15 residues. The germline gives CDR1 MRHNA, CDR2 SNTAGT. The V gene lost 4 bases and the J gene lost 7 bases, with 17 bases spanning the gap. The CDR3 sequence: CASSVLGGGINEQFF. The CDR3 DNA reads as TGTGCCAGCAGTGTACTAGGAGGGGGTATAAATGAGCAGTTCTTC.

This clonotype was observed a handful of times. In DNA, the CDR3 is TGTGCCAGCACCACTGGGGGGGAACCTGAAGCTTTCTTT. Protein product: CASTTGGEPEAFF. V usage is TRBV6-1 and J usage is TRBJ1-1; maybe TRBD1 (5 bases). Germline lookup yields CDR1 MNHNS and CDR2 SASEGT. V was cut by 7 bases and J by 6 bases, with 15 bases left in between. The CDR3 extends over 13 amino acids.

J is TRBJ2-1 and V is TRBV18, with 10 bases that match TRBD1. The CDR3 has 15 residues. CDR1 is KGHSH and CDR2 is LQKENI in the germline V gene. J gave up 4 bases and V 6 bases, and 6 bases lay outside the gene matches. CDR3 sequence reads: CASSGWDRGYNEQFF. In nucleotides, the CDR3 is TGTGCCAGCTCCGGTTGGGACAGGGGTTACAATGAGCAGTTCTTC.

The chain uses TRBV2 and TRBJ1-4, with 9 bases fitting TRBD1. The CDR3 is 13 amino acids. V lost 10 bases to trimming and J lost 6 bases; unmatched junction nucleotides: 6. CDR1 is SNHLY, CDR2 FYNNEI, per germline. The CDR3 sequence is CATMGQGYEKLFF. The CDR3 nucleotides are TGTGCCACTATGGGACAGGGTTATGAAAAACTGTTTTTT.

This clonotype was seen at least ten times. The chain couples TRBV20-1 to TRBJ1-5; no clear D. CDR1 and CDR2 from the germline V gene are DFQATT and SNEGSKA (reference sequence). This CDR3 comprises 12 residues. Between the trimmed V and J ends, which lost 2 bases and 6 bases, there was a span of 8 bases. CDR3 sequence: CSARNGPQPQHF. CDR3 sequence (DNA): TGCAGTGCTAGAAATGGGCCTCAGCCCCAGCATTTT.

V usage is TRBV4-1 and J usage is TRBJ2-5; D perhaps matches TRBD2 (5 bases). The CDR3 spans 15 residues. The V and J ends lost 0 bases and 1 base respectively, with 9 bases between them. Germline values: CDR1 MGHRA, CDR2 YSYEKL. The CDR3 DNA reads TGCGCCAGCAGCCAAGATGAGGGCCGCCAAGAGACCCAGTACTTC. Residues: CASSQDEGRQETQYF.

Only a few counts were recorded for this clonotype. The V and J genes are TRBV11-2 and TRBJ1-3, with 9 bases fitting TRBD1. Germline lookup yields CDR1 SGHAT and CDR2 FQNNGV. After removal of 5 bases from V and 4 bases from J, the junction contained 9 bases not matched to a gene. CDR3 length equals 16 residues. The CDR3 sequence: CASSPRWTGAGNTIYF. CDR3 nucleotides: TGTGCCAGCAGCCCAAGATGGACAGGGGCGGGAAACACCATATATTTT.

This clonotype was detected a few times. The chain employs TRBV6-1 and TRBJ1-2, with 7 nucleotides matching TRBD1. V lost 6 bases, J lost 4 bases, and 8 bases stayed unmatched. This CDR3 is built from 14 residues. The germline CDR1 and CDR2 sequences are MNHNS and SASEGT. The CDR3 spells CASRSQGLFYGYTF. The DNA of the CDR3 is TGTGCCAGCAGGTCACAGGGGTTGTTCTATGGCTACACCTTC.

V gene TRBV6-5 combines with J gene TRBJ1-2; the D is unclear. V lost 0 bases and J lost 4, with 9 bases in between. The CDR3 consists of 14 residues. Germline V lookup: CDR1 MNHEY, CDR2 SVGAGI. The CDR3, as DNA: TGTGCCAGCAGTTACTCGACGGCTGGCTATGGCTACACCTTC. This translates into CASSYSTAGYGYTF.

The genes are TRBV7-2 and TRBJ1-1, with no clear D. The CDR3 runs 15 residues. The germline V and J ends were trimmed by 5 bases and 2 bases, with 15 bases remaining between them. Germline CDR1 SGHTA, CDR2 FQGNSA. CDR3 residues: CASSQLVGVNTEAFF. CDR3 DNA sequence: TGTGCCAGCAGCCAGCTCGTCGGGGTAAACACTGAAGCTTTCTTT.

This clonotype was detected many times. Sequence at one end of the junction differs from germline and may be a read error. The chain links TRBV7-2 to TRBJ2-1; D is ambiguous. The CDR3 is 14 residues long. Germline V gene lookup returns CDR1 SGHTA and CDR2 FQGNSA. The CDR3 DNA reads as TGTGCCGGCCCGGTGCAGATCTCCAACAATGAGCAGTTCTTC. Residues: CAGPVQISNNEQFF.